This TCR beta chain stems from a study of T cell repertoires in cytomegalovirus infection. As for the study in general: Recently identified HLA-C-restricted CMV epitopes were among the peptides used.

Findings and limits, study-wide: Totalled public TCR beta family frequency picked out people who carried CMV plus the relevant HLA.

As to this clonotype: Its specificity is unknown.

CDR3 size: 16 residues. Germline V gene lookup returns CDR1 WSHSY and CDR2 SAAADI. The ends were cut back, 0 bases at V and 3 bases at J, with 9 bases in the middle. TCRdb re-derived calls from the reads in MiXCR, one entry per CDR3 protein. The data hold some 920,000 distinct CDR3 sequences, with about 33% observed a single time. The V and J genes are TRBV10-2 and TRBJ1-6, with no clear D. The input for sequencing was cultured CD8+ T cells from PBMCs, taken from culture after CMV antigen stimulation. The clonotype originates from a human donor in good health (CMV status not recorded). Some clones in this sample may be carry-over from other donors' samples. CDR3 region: CASSESIVNYNSPLHF. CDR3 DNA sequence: TGCGCCAGCAGTGAGTCGATAGTAAACTATAATTCACCCCTCCACTTT.